The 10 T cell receptor beta chains reported below all come from one sample, sequenced in a study of identical twins. TCRdb used MiXCR to reprocess the 5' RACE reads, holding one entry per CDR3 protein. The sample shows about 810,000 distinct CDR3 sequences, 9% to 15% of them seen only once. Another study also made use of these data, one on yellow fever vaccine responses in identical twins.

The specimen sequenced was PBMCs. Receptors were obtained from a woman between 18 and 29 years old in good health.

This clonotype was observed a handful of times. V and J are TRBV11-2 and TRBJ2-1; D might be TRBD1 (5 bases). The CDR3 contains 14 residues. Germline CDR1 reads SGHAT; CDR2 reads FQNNGV. Trimming left V 1 base short and J 7 bases short, with 11 bases between. The CDR3 region has the DNA TGTGCCAGCAGCTTAGCAGGGTTAAGAAATGAGCAGTTCTTC. Amino acid sequence: CASSLAGLRNEQFF.

V is TRBV29-1 and J is TRBJ2-3, with unresolved D. This CDR3 comprises 15 residues. V lost 4 bases, J lost 0 bases, and 14 bases lay in between. CDR1 is SQVTM, CDR2 ANQGSEA, per germline. The CDR3 DNA follows: TGCAGCGTTGGAGCGCTAGTATCAAGCACAGATACGCAGTATTTT. Translation gives CSVGALVSSTDTQYF.

Many counts were recorded for this clonotype. The rearrangement links TRBV5-1 to TRBJ1-3, with D hard to call. V lost 4 bases to trimming and J lost 2 bases, with 10 bases between them. The CDR3 consists of 14 residues. The germline V gene has CDR1 SGHRS and CDR2 YFSETQ. The CDR3 DNA reads TGCGCCAGCAGCGGCGACATTACTGGAAACACCATATATTTT. Amino acid sequence: CASSGDITGNTIYF.

The CDR3 coding sequence is TGTGCCAGCACCCTGACTAGCGCACGGGGGGAGCTGTTTTTT. Its protein product is CASTLTSARGELFF. The chain combines TRBV12-3 or TRBV12-4 with TRBJ2-2, with 8 bases matching TRBD2. This CDR3 region has 14 residues. The junction had 9 bases not matched to a gene; V was cut back by 7 bases and J by 8 bases.

The genes are TRBV7-8 and TRBJ2-5; 10 nucleotides match TRBD2. The CDR3 length is 17 residues. CDR1 is SGHVS, CDR2 FQNEAQ, per germline. With 1 base clipped from V and 5 bases from J, the junction kept 10 bases outside the gene matches. The CDR3 bases are TGTGCCAGCAGCTTAGGAAAAAGCGGGGGGGCTTATGAGACCCAGTACTTC. Protein sequence: CASSLGKSGGAYETQYF.

As concerns this clonotype: One end of the junction fails to match germline, which may point to a read error. CDR3 sequence reads: CNARRAYNEQFF. Here the CDR3 DNA reads TGCAATGCTAGACGCGCATACAATGAGCAGTTCTTC. The chain carries TRBV20-1 and TRBJ2-1, with D hard to call. The CDR3 is 12 residues long. The germline V gene has CDR1 DFQATT and CDR2 SNEGSKA (reference sequence).

In DNA, the CDR3 is TGTGCCAGCAGCCAAGCCCCGGGACACAAGTACGAGCAGTACTTC. Translated: CASSQAPGHKYEQYF. This rearrangement joins TRBV3-1 to TRBJ2-7, with a weak D call TRBD1 (6 bases). There are 15 residues in the CDR3. The germline CDR1 and CDR2 sequences are LGHDT and YNNKEL (reference sequence). V was clipped by 1 base and J by 4 bases, with 14 bases between them.

This clonotype was seen many times. The V gene is TRBV24-1, the J gene TRBJ2-3, with no clear D. V gave up 9 bases and J gave up 0 bases, with 9 bases separating them. The CDR3 consists of 13 residues. From germline, CDR1 is KGHDR and CDR2 SFDVKD. In DNA form, the CDR3 reads TGTGCCACCTCGAAACCGAGCACAGATACGCAGTATTTT. Its protein product is CATSKPSTDTQYF.

The chain carries TRBV3-1 and TRBJ2-5, with 10 bases that match TRBD2. After removal of 2 bases from V and 5 bases from J, the junction contained 5 bases not matched to a gene. Looked up from germline, CDR1 is LGHDT and CDR2 is YNNKEL (reference sequence). This CDR3 spans 15 amino acids. CDR3 residues: CASSQRTSGSETQYF. The CDR3, as DNA: TGTGCCAGCAGCCAACGGACTAGCGGTTCGGAGACCCAGTACTTC.

This clonotype was picked up a small number of times. V gene TRBV2 combines with J gene TRBJ2-1; 9 nucleotides line up with TRBD1. The CDR3 runs to 16 residues. V shed 7 bases and J 7 bases; nucleotides not matched to a gene: 14. Germline V gives CDR1 SNHLY, CDR2 FYNNEI. Here the CDR3 DNA reads TGTGCCAGCACCCGGGGGTCAGGACAGGGGTTGAATGAGCAGTTCTTC. Its protein is CASTRGSGQGLNEQFF.